The rows below give T cell receptor beta chains drawn from one sample of a study of blood T cell repertoires in COVID-19. Produced via immunoSEQ multiplex PCR; TCRdb's table is partial and in-frame only. The sample lists about 130,000 clones; approximately 88% were seen once. Sequencing was carried out using peripheral blood. The source of these receptors is a man aged 50-60 years with acute or convalescent COVID-19. CDR3s include the opening cysteine and the closing phenylalanine or tryptophan. Clone size is given for some rows only: seen once, a few or many times, or a class if the clone is expanded.

clone_size: NA; j_call: TRBJ2-3; v_call: TRBV28; cdr3_aa: CASSPQGFADTQYF
clone_size: NA; j_call: TRBJ1-2; v_call: TRBV4-1; cdr3_aa: CASSQDRAGDGYTF
clone_size: NA; j_call: TRBJ1-1; v_call: TRBV18; cdr3_aa: CASSLITGSRTEAFF
clone_size: NA; j_call: TRBJ2-3; v_call: TRBV19; cdr3_aa: CASGIRDSGLGGTQYF
clone_size: NA; j_call: TRBJ1-1; v_call: TRBV19; cdr3_aa: CASSFPTGGGLMNTEAFF
clone_size: NA; j_call: TRBJ2-5; v_call: TRBV5-1; cdr3_aa: CASSFFGIQETQYF
clone_size: few; j_call: TRBJ1-2; v_call: TRBV28; cdr3_aa: CASSRGSYYGYTF
clone_size: NA; j_call: TRBJ1-6; v_call: TRBV7-2; cdr3_aa: CASSLFGGGYNSPLHF
clone_size: once; j_call: TRBJ2-5; v_call: TRBV5-1; cdr3_aa: CASSPSSGIQETQYF
clone_size: once; j_call: TRBJ1-2; v_call: TRBV6-1; cdr3_aa: CASSEAGTGGYGYGYTF
clone_size: NA; j_call: TRBJ1-3; v_call: TRBV25-1; cdr3_aa: CASSWDRAGNTIYF
clone_size: few; j_call: TRBJ1-1; v_call: TRBV7-9; cdr3_aa: CASSPESRNTEAFF
clone_size: few; j_call: TRBJ1-4; v_call: TRBV5-4; cdr3_aa: CASSLFGGREKLFF
clone_size: NA; j_call: TRBJ1-1; v_call: TRBV7-9; cdr3_aa: CASSPGGTEAFF
clone_size: NA; j_call: TRBJ1-5; v_call: TRBV7-2; cdr3_aa: CASSPRGQVGQPQHF
clone_size: NA; j_call: TRBJ1-1; v_call: TRBV3-1/TRBV3-2; cdr3_aa: CASSQWDSATEAFF
clone_size: NA; j_call: TRBJ2-7; v_call: TRBV5-6; cdr3_aa: CASSFTQGSVSYEQYF
clone_size: NA; j_call: TRBJ1-1; v_call: TRBV30; cdr3_aa: CAWDTRTGVTEAFF
clone_size: NA; j_call: TRBJ1-3; v_call: TRBV15; cdr3_aa: CATSRDLRNTIYF
clone_size: few; j_call: TRBJ2-3; v_call: TRBV7-9; cdr3_aa: CASSSRGGSTDTQYF
clone_size: NA; j_call: TRBJ2-2; v_call: TRBV5-5; cdr3_aa: CASSFYSNTGELFF
clone_size: NA; j_call: TRBJ1-2; v_call: TRBV5-1; cdr3_aa: CASSLERYGGYTF
clone_size: NA; j_call: TRBJ2-2; v_call: TRBV5-1; cdr3_aa: CASSTRDSQNTGELFF
clone_size: NA; j_call: TRBJ1-6; v_call: TRBV4-2; cdr3_aa: CASSLQGITALHF
clone_size: NA; j_call: TRBJ1-2; v_call: TRBV3-1/TRBV3-2; cdr3_aa: CASSQGQGHYGYTF
clone_size: NA; j_call: TRBJ2-7; v_call: TRBV18; cdr3_aa: CASSPGTGAREQYF
clone_size: NA; j_call: TRBJ1-3; v_call: TRBV5-1; cdr3_aa: CASSSTGAGNTIYF
clone_size: NA; j_call: TRBJ1-1; v_call: TRBV12-3/TRBV12-4; cdr3_aa: CASSSQWATEAFF
clone_size: NA; j_call: TRBJ2-5; v_call: TRBV3-1/TRBV3-2; cdr3_aa: CASSGSGKGGETQYF
clone_size: once; j_call: TRBJ2-7; v_call: TRBV6-2/TRBV6-3; cdr3_aa: CASSYGHEQYF
clone_size: NA; j_call: TRBJ2-3; v_call: TRBV28; cdr3_aa: CASSKRGRTDTQYF